These 27 T cell receptor beta chains originate from one sample sequenced in a study of blood T cell repertoires in COVID-19. Profiling relied on immunoSEQ multiplex PCR, and the TCRdb table lists in-frame clones only, not all of them. This sample has tens of thousands of clones, with roughly 90% found just once. Specimen: peripheral blood. Source of these receptors: a man aged 50 to 60 with active COVID-19.

This clone was counted once. The chain is built from TRBV28 and TRBJ2-2, with 8 bases fitting TRBD2. V lost 7 bases, J lost 2 bases, and 6 bases stayed unmatched. The CDR3 length is 15 residues. Germline lookup yields CDR1 MDHEN and CDR2 SYDVKM. The CDR3 loop is CASTPGLGNTGELFF. In DNA, the CDR3 is TGTGCCAGCACTCCGGGACTAGGCAACACCGGGGAGCTGTTTTTT.

This clone came up once. This chain links TRBV11-3 with TRBJ2-3; no clear D. Germline CDR1 reads SGHNT; CDR2 reads YENEEA. The CDR3 covers 17 residues. Between the trimmed V and J ends, which lost 5 bases and 4 bases, there was a span of 22 bases. CDR3 DNA: TGTGCCAGCAGCCGAGGTTTTGGTGTTGGGTCCCCAGATACGCAGTATTTT. It is translated as CASSRGFGVGSPDTQYF.

The J gene is TRBJ2-7, the V gene TRBV28; 10 bases are shared with TRBD2. V dropped 7 bases and J dropped 5; count of bases not matched to a gene: 5. The CDR3 contains 13 residues. The germline CDR1 and CDR2 sequences are MDHEN and SYDVKM. The CDR3 loop is CASTSGSDDEQYF. The CDR3, as DNA: TGTGCCAGCACTAGCGGGAGTGACGACGAGCAGTACTTC.

This clone was picked up one time. The chain employs TRBV2 and TRBJ2-5, with 10 bases identical to TRBD2. The junction had 4 bases not matched to a gene; V was cut back by 10 bases and J by 5 bases. The CDR3 length is 12 residues. Germline CDR1 and CDR2: SNHLY and FYNNEI. Written as DNA, the CDR3 is TGTGCCACGAAGCGGGAGGGGGAGACCCAGTACTTC. Amino acids: CATKREGETQYF. Filled out from reference TRBV2 and TRBJ2-5, the complete variable domain reads EPEVTQTPSHQVTQMGQEVILRCVPISNHLYFYWYRQILGQKVEFLVSFYNNEISEKSEIFDDQFSVERPDGSNFTLKIRSTKLEDSAMYFCATKREGETQYFGPGTRLLVL.

The gene calls are TRBV7-9 and TRBJ2-7; D ambiguous. Germline-derived CDR1 and CDR2 are SEHNR and FQNEAQ (reference sequence). The CDR3 spans 14 residues. V lost 1 base and J 3 bases, leaving 10 bases between the germline ends. This CDR3 is CASSLDAELYEQYF. CDR3 bases: TGTGCCAGCAGCTTAGATGCGGAACTCTACGAGCAGTACTTC.

V and J are TRBV6-5 and TRBJ1-3; TRBD1 is a possible D gene (6 bases). V was pared by 4 bases and J by 4 bases, with 14 bases between. Germline V gene data show CDR1 as MNHEY and CDR2 as SVGAGI. The CDR3 totals 15 residues. The DNA for the CDR3 is TGTGCCAGCAGTTCCCACAGGGATACCGGAAACACCATATATTTT. Translation: CASSSHRDTGNTIYF.

V is TRBV2 and J is TRBJ2-7, with a possible D match to TRBD2 (5 bases). The V and J ends lost 8 bases and 1 base respectively, with 15 bases between them. CDR3 length: 14 residues. Germline CDR1 and CDR2: SNHLY and FYNNEI. CDR3 region: CASEGDWPSYEQYF. DNA for the CDR3: TGTGCCAGCGAGGGAGATTGGCCTTCCTACGAGCAGTACTTC.

The V and J genes are TRBV6-1 and TRBJ1-1; D may be TRBD1 (5 bases). V was cut by 5 bases and J by 1 base, with 8 bases left in between. Germline-derived CDR1 and CDR2 are MNHNS and SASEGT. The CDR3 consists of 13 residues. CDR3 region: CASSWQGNTEAFF. The CDR3 DNA is TGTGCCAGCAGTTGGCAGGGGAACACTGAAGCTTTCTTT.

The chain is built from TRBV28 and TRBJ1-3, with a tentative D call TRBD1 (5 bases). The CDR3 has 16 amino acids. The germline gives CDR1 MDHEN, CDR2 SYDVKM. Trimming left V 2 bases short and J 0 bases short, with 11 bases between. CDR3 in DNA: TGTGCCAGCAGTTTAGTGCGGGGACTCTCTGGAAACACCATATATTTT. This translates into CASSLVRGLSGNTIYF.

J is TRBJ1-2 and V is TRBV20-1, with D perhaps matching TRBD1 (5 bases). Germline CDR1 DFQATT, CDR2 SNEGSKA (reference sequence). This CDR3 comprises 13 residues. The V gene lost 3 bases and the J gene lost 6 bases, with 14 bases spanning the gap. The CDR3, as DNA: TGCAGTGCTAGTAAGGGGAAGATCGATGGCTACACCTTC. This gives the protein CSASKGKIDGYTF.

The V gene is TRBV19, the J gene TRBJ2-7; 12 bases map to TRBD2. There are 14 residues in the CDR3. J gave up 3 bases and V 8 bases, and 5 bases lay outside the gene matches. CDR1 and CDR2 (germline): LNHDA, SQIVND (reference sequence). Here the CDR3 DNA reads TGTGCCAGTTCCCGGACTAGCGGGGTCTACGAGCAGTACTTC. Translating gives CASSRTSGVYEQYF.

This chain connects TRBV19 to TRBJ2-1; a possible D gene is TRBD1 (5 bases). This CDR3 has 15 residues. Looked up from germline, CDR1 is LNHDA and CDR2 is SQIVND (reference sequence). Trimming shortened V by 8 bases and J by 1 base, and 15 bases separated the two germline ends. CDR3: CASGVGPLSYNEQFF. The CDR3 DNA reads as TGTGCCAGTGGCGTGGGGCCCCTATCCTACAATGAGCAGTTCTTC.

V usage is TRBV30 and J usage is TRBJ2-1; 11 positions agree with TRBD2. The junction had 12 bases not matched to a gene; V was cut back by 5 bases and J by 3 bases. The CDR3 totals 17 residues. The germline CDR1 and CDR2 sequences are GTSNPN and SVGIG (reference sequence). Here the CDR3 reads CAWASALAGGVYNEQFF. DNA for the CDR3: TGTGCCTGGGCCAGCGCCCTAGCGGGAGGCGTCTACAATGAGCAGTTCTTC.

This chain joins TRBV5-4 and TRBJ2-1; 9 positions match TRBD2. The germline V gene has CDR1 SGHNT and CDR2 YYREEE (reference sequence). The ends lost 3 bases at V and 3 bases at J; junction bases unmatched: 7. The CDR3 runs 16 residues. CDR3 nucleotides: TGTGCCAGCAGCTATAGCGGGAGAACGGGCTACAATGAGCAGTTCTTC. It encodes CASSYSGRTGYNEQFF. Variable domain in full (rest from reference TRBV5-4 and TRBJ2-1): ETGVTQSPTHLIKTRGQQVTLRCSSQSGHNTVSWYQQALGQGPQFIFQYYREEENGRGNFPPRFSGLQFPNYSSELNVNALELDDSALYLCASSYSGRTGYNEQFFGPGTRLTVL.

In its sample, this clone was seen once. V gene TRBV29-1 combines with J gene TRBJ1-2, with D possibly matching TRBD1 (6 bases). This CDR3 has 12 residues. Germline V lookup: CDR1 SQVTM, CDR2 ANQGSEA. The V gene lost 6 bases and the J gene lost 3 bases, with 11 bases spanning the gap. CDR3: CSVTGSDYGYTF. The CDR3 DNA sequence: TGCAGCGTCACAGGGTCGGACTATGGCTACACCTTC. Complete variable domain (other parts from reference TRBV29-1 and TRBJ1-2): SAVISQKPSRDICQRGTSLTIQCQVDSQVTMMFWYRQQPGQSLTLIATANQGSEATYESGFVIDKFPISRPNLTFSTLTVSNMSPEDSSIYLCSVTGSDYGYTFGSGTRLTVV.

The chain links TRBV11-2 to TRBJ2-5, with TRBD2 matching 7 bases. CDR1 is SGHAT and CDR2 is FQNNGV in the germline V gene. V trimming: 0 bases; J trimming: 2 bases; junction bases outside the gene matches: 3. The CDR3 spans 15 residues. The CDR3 region is CASSLDLRGQETQYF. The CDR3 DNA follows: TGTGCCAGCAGCTTAGATCTGCGGGGGCAAGAGACCCAGTACTTC.

The chain couples TRBV28 to TRBJ2-3; 12 bases are shared with TRBD2. The V and J ends lost 6 bases and 1 base, in that order; junction bases with no gene match: 5. CDR1 is MDHEN and CDR2 is SYDVKM in the germline V gene. The CDR3 is made up of 16 amino acids. The CDR3, as DNA: TGTGCCAGCAGGGATAGACTAGCGGGGGGCACAGATACGCAGTATTTT. Residues: CASRDRLAGGTDTQYF.

The chain links TRBV6-2 or TRBV6-3 to TRBJ1-1; a weak D match, TRBD1 (6 bases). The V gene's germline CDR1 is MNHEY and CDR2 SVGEGT. The length of the CDR3 is 12 residues. V lost 6 bases to trimming and J lost 5 bases, with 10 bases between them. CDR3 DNA: TGTGCCAGCAGCGCGCAGGGGACTGAAGCTTTCTTT. This codes for CASSAQGTEAFF.

This chain uses TRBV6-6 with TRBJ2-7, with TRBD2 identical over 10 bases. CDR3 length: 14 amino acids. Germline lookup yields CDR1 MNHNY and CDR2 SVGAGI (reference sequence). With V trimmed by 5 bases and J by 2 bases, 3 bases remained unmatched. CDR3 residues: CASSRTSGTYEQYF. CDR3 sequence (DNA): TGTGCCAGCAGTAGGACTAGCGGAACCTACGAGCAGTACTTC.

This clone was counted between two and nine times. This chain connects TRBV9 to TRBJ2-7; D is perhaps TRBD1 (6 bases). V was clipped by 3 bases and J by 1 base, with 14 bases between them. Germline V lookup: CDR1 SGDLS, CDR2 YYNGEE. This CDR3 is 15 amino acids long. The CDR3 region is CASSETGETSYEQYF. The CDR3 nucleotides read TGTGCCAGCAGCGAGACAGGAGAAACATCCTACGAGCAGTACTTC.

J is TRBJ2-5 and V is TRBV5-6, with TRBD1 matching 7 bases. V gave up 4 bases and J gave up 1 base; unmatched junction bases: 1. This CDR3 spans 13 amino acids. The germline V gene encodes CDR1 SGHDT and CDR2 YYEEEE. The CDR3 protein is CASSDRVQETQYF. In nucleotides, the CDR3 is TGTGCCAGCAGCGACAGGGTCCAAGAGACCCAGTACTTC.

The V gene is TRBV5-4, the J gene TRBJ1-6, with D possibly matching TRBD1 (6 bases). CDR1 is SGHNT and CDR2 is YYREEE in the germline V gene (reference sequence). This CDR3 contains 17 residues. V dropped 4 bases and J dropped 0 bases, with 14 bases sitting between them. The CDR3 loop is CASSRTVVSSYNSPLHF. CDR3 DNA: TGTGCCAGCAGCCGGACAGTTGTCAGCTCCTATAATTCACCCCTCCACTTT.

The gene calls are TRBV11-3 and TRBJ2-1; the D gene is possibly TRBD2 (5 bases). The V gene lost 4 bases and the J gene lost 8 bases, with 12 bases spanning the gap. Looked up from germline, CDR1 is SGHNT and CDR2 is YENEEA. The CDR3 totals 13 residues. This CDR3 is CASSSPGIDEQFF. The CDR3 nucleotides read TGTGCCAGCAGCTCGCCGGGGATCGATGAGCAGTTCTTC.

The V and J genes are TRBV4-3 and TRBJ2-5; 8 bases align to TRBD2. The germline V gene has CDR1 LGHNA and CDR2 YSLEER. Unmatched junction bases numbered 14, after V lost 6 bases and J lost 5 bases. The CDR3 covers 16 residues. CDR3 sequence reads: CASSLNGAGVVETQYF. Written as DNA, the CDR3 is TGCGCCAGCAGTTTAAACGGAGCGGGAGTGGTGGAGACCCAGTACTTC.

The V gene is TRBV7-2, the J gene TRBJ1-5; D is unclear. There are 12 residues in the CDR3. The germline V and J ends were trimmed by 3 bases and 3 bases, with 3 bases remaining between them. The germline CDR1 and CDR2 sequences are SGHTA and FQGNSA. The CDR3, as DNA: TGTGCCAGCAGCTTTCACAATCAGCCCCAGCATTTT. This codes for CASSFHNQPQHF.

This clone was counted once. The chain employs TRBV29-1 and TRBJ1-1; a weak D match, TRBD1 (5 bases). CDR1 SQVTM and CDR2 ANQGSEA come from the germline V gene. The V and J ends lost 6 bases and 7 bases respectively, with 15 bases between them. The CDR3 loop spans 12 amino acids. The CDR3 nucleotides are TGCAGCGTGGAACAGGAAATTCATGAAGCTTTCTTT. Protein: CSVEQEIHEAFF.

This chain connects TRBV2 to TRBJ1-5; the D is unclear. CDR3 length: 14 residues. The V gene lost 0 bases and the J gene lost 7 bases, with 10 bases spanning the gap. Germline V CDR1 and CDR2: SNHLY, FYNNEI. The CDR3 is CASSEASVEQPQHF. CDR3 nucleotide sequence: TGTGCCAGCAGTGAAGCGAGTGTGGAGCAGCCCCAGCATTTT.